Described below is a single T cell receptor (beta chain) sequence and its context. As yet, its antigen is unknown. This specimen comes from a study of blood T cells in healthy people across ages. Study results and caveats: Donors of long life had a larger count of naive CD4+ cells and greater diversity than aged donors.

The donors, healthy Caucasians from Russia, were aged about 6 to 90. Peripheral blood from each donor was collected in a volume of approximately 9.2 milliliters. A second PCR, run for roughly 6 to 11 cycles, used a sample-barcoded 5' primer plus a J-beta primer mix. TCRdb redid the calling of the 5' RACE reads with MiXCR, one entry per CDR3 protein. The sample comprises about 670,000 distinct CDR3 sequences, less than 45% of which are singletons, and around 30% rests with the top ten. Looked up from germline, CDR1 is MDHEN and CDR2 is SYDVKM. The CDR3 is 17 amino acids. The trim removed 5 bases at V and 11 bases at J, leaving 22 bases unmatched.

The sequencing sample was made of blood. The chain carries TRBV28 and TRBJ2-5; 8 positions match TRBD2. The origin of this receptor is a man aged 80 or over in good health. The chain's CDR3 is CASSPSRGSGIRDEQYF. DNA for the CDR3: TGTGCCAGCAGTCCCTCCCGGGGTAGCGGGATTCGGGATGAGCAGTACTTC. The whole variable domain, remainder taken from reference TRBV28 and TRBJ2-5, is DVKVTQSSRYLVKRTGEKVFLECVQDMDHENMFWYRQDPGLGLRLIYFSYDVKMKEKGDIPEGYSVSREKKERFSLILESASTNQTSMYLCASSPSRGSGIRDEQYFGPGTRLLVL.